Here is one T cell receptor (beta chain) with its context. Antigen specificity is unknown. Here immunoSEQ multiplex PCR was the method, and the copy in TCRdb shows in-frame clones only, minus some. The repertoire holds 130,000 or so clones, about nine tenths seen once, with 6.9% in the top ten. The data were taken from a study of T cell responses to AZD1222 COVID-19 vaccine. Notes on the study in general: Donors in the cohort were predominantly white British and more often female, and clonal diversity was possibly underestimated.

V lost 2 bases and J lost 5; bases outside the gene matches: 15. Germline V CDR1 and CDR2: KGHSH, LQKENI. The CDR3 is 17 residues long. This sequence originates from an adult in good health. Here the sequenced sample was peripheral blood, taken on day 0 of AZD1222 vaccination. The chain has TRBV18 and TRBJ2-7; 7 bases align to TRBD2. In DNA, the CDR3 is TGTGCCAGCTCACCAGTCACGGGTGGGGGGGAAAGAAACGAGCAGTACTTC. Translating it yields CASSPVTGGGERNEQYF.